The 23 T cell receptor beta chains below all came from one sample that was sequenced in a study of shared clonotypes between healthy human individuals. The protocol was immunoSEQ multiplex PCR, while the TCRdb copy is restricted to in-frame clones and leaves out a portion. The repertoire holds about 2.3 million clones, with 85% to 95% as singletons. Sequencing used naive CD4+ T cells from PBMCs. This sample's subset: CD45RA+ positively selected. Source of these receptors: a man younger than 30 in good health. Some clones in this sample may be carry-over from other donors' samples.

The CDR3 region is CASSPSRTGSSGANVLTF. The CDR3, as DNA: TGTGCCAGCTCGCCGTCAAGGACAGGGAGCTCTGGGGCCAACGTCCTGACTTTC. The V call is TRBV18, the J call TRBJ2-6; 8 nucleotides align to TRBD1. V shed 6 bases, J shed 0 bases, and the junction held 10 bases outside the gene matches. The CDR3 has 18 residues. Germline-derived CDR1 and CDR2 are KGHSH and LQKENI.

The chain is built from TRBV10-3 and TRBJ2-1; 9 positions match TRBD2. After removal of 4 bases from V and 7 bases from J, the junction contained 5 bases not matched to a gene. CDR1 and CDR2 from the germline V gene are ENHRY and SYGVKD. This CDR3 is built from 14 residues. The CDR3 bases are TGTGCCATCAGTGGGCTAGCGGGGACTAATGAGCAGTTCTTC. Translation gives CAISGLAGTNEQFF.

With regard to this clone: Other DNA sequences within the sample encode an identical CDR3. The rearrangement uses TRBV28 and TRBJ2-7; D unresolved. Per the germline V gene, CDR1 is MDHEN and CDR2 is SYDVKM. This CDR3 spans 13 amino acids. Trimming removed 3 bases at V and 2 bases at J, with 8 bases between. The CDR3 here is CASSFGSTYEQYF. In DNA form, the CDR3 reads TGTGCCAGCAGTTTCGGGTCAACCTACGAGCAGTACTTC.

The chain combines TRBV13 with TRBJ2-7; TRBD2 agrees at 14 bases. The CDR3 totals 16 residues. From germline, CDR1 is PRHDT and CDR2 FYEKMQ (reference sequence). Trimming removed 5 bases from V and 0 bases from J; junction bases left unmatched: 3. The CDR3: CASSPGTSGSSYEQYF. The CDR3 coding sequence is TGTGCCAGCAGCCCAGGGACTAGCGGGAGCTCCTACGAGCAGTACTTC.

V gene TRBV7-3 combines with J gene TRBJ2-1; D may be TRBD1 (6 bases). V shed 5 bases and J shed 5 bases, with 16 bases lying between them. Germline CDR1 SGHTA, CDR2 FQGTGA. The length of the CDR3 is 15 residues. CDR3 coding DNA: TGTGCCAGCAGCCTAGCCGGGACAACAGACAATGAGCAGTTCTTC. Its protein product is CASSLAGTTDNEQFF. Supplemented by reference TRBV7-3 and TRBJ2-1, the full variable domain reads GAGVSQTPSNKVTEKGKYVELRCDPISGHTALYWYRQSLGQGPEFLIYFQGTGAADDSGLPNDRFFAVRPEGSVSTLKIQRTERGDSAVYLCASSLAGTTDNEQFFGPGTRLTVL.

Written as DNA, the CDR3 is TGTGCCAGCACTCTTACGACAGGGAGCTCCTACAATGAGCAGTTCTTC. Its protein is CASTLTTGSSYNEQFF. The chain joins TRBV2 to TRBJ2-1; 7 bases line up with TRBD1. The CDR3 is 16 residues long. Germline lookup yields CDR1 SNHLY and CDR2 FYNNEI. V was clipped by 7 bases and J by 0 bases; unmatched bases: 9.

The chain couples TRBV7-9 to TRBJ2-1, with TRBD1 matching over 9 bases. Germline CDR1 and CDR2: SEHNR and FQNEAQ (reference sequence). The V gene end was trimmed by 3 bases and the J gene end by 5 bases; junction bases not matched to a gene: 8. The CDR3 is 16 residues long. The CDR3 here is CASSLAGTGKHNEQFF. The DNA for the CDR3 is TGTGCCAGCAGCTTGGCGGGGACAGGGAAACACAATGAGCAGTTCTTC.

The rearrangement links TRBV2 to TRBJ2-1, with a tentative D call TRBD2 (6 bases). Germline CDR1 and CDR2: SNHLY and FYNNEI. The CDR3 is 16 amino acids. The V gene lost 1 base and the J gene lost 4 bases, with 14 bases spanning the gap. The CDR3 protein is CASSEGRQRGYNEQFF. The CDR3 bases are TGTGCCAGCAGTGAAGGGCGGCAACGGGGGTACAATGAGCAGTTCTTC.

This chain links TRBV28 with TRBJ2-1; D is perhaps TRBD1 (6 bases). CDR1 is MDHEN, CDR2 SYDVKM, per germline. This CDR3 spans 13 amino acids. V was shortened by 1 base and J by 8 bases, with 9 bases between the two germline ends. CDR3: CASSLFPGDEQFF. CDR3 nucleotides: TGTGCCAGCAGTTTATTCCCAGGGGATGAGCAGTTCTTC.

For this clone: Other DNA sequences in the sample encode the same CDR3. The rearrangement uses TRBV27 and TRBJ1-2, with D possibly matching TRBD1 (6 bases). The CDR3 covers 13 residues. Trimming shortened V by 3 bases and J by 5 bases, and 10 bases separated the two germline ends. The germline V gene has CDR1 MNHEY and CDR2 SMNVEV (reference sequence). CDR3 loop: CASSFRGGYGYTF. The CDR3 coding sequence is TGTGCCAGCAGTTTTAGGGGGGGTTATGGCTACACCTTC.

The CDR3 DNA reads as TGTGCCAGCTCACCACGACAGAGCTCCTACGAGCAGTACTTC. Translating gives CASSPRQSSYEQYF. The chain employs TRBV18 and TRBJ2-7, with D maybe TRBD1 (5 bases). Deletions cut 1 base from V and 0 bases from J, with 7 bases between. Germline V lookup: CDR1 KGHSH, CDR2 LQKENI. The CDR3 is 14 amino acids. The full variable domain, rest sourced from reference TRBV18 and TRBJ2-7, is NAGVMQNPRHLVRRRGQEARLRCSPMKGHSHVYWYRQLPEEGLKFMVYLQKENIIDESGMPKERFSAEFPKEGPSILRIQQVVRGDSAAYFCASSPRQSSYEQYFGPGTRLTVT.

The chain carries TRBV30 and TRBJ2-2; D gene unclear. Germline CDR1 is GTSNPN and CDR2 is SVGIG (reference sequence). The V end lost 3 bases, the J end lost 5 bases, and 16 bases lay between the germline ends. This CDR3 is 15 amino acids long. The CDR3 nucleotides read TGTGCCTGGAGCAGACCTCCTATGGGGACCGGGGAGCTGTTTTTT. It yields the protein CAWSRPPMGTGELFF.

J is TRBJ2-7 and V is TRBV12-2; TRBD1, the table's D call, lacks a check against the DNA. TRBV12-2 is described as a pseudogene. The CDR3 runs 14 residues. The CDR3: CASRSPRHRYEQYF. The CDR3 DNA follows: TGTGCAAGTCGCTCACCGCGACACCGCTACGAGCAGTACTTC.

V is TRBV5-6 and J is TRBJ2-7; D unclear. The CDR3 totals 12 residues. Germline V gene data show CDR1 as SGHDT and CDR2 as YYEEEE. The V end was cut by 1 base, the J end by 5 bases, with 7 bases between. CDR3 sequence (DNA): TGTGCCAGCAGCTTGCGGACGCACGAGCAGTACTTC. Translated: CASSLRTHEQYF.

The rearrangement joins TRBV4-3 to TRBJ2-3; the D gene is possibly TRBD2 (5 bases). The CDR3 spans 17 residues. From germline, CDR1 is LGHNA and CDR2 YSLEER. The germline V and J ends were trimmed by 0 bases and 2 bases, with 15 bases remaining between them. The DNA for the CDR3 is TGCGCCAGCAGCCAAGAGAGGGCCTTCTACTTCACAGATACGCAGTATTTT. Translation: CASSQERAFYFTDTQYF.

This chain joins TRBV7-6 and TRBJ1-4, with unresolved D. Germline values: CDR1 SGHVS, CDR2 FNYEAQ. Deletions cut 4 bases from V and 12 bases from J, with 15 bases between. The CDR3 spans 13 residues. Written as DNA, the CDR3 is TGTGCCAGCAGCTCCCGCGAGGGAGGAGAACTGTTTTTT. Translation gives CASSSREGGELFF.

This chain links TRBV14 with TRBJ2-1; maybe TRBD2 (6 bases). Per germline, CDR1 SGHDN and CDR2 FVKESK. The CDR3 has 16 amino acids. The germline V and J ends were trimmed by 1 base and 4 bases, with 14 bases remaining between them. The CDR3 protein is CASSQVVGRDYNEQFF. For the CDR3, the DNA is TGTGCCAGCAGCCAAGTGGTCGGGAGAGATTACAATGAGCAGTTCTTC.

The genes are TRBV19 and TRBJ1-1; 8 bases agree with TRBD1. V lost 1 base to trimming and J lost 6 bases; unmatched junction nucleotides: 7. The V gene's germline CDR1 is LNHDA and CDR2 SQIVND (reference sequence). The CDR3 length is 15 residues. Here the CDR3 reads CASSIAGGAKAEAFF. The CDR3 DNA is TGTGCCAGTAGTATAGCAGGGGGCGCCAAGGCTGAAGCTTTCTTT.

CDR3 in amino acids: CASSPQATVSGTQYF. In DNA form, the CDR3 reads TGTGCCAGCAGCCCCCAGGCGACAGTATCCGGTACGCAGTATTTT. The rearrangement joins TRBV7-2 to TRBJ2-3; a weak D match, TRBD1 (5 bases). The V gene lost 5 bases and the J gene lost 8 bases, with 20 bases spanning the gap. The CDR3 consists of 15 residues. Per germline, CDR1 SGHTA and CDR2 FQGNSA.

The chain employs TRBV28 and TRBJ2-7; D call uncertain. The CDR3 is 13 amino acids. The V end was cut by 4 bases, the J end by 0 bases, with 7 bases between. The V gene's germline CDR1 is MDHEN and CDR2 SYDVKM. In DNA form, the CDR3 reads TGTGCCAGCAGTTCCGCGAGCTCCTACGAGCAGTACTTC. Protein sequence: CASSSASSYEQYF.

The CDR3 region has the DNA TGTGCCAGCAACCTCCGGGACAGGGGGTACGAGCAGTACTTC. Translated: CASNLRDRGYEQYF. The chain combines TRBV28 with TRBJ2-7; TRBD1 aligns across 11 bases. CDR1 and CDR2 (germline): MDHEN, SYDVKM. V lost 7 bases to trimming and J lost 4 bases; unmatched junction nucleotides: 6. The CDR3 is made up of 14 amino acids.

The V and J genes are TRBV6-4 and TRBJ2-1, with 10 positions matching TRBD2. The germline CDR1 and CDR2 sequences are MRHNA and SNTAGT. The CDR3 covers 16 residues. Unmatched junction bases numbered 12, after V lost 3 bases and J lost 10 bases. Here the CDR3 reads CASSETLAGVVQEQFF. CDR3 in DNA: TGTGCCAGCAGTGAAACGCTAGCGGGGGTGGTTCAGGAGCAGTTCTTC.

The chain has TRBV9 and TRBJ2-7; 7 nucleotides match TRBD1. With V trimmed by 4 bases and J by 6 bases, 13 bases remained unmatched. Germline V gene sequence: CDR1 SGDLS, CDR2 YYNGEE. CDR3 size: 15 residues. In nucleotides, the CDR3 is TGTGCCAGCAGCCTCAGTCCAGGGGGTTCGTCCGAGCAGTACTTC. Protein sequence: CASSLSPGGSSEQYF. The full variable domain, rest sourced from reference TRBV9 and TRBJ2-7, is DSGVTQTPKHLITATGQRVTLRCSPRSGDLSVYWYQQSLDQGLQFLIQYYNGEERAKGNILERFSAQQFPDLHSELNLSSLELGDSALYFCASSLSPGGSSEQYFGPGTRLTVT.